These 25 T cell receptor beta chains were all obtained from the same sample, sequenced in a study of blood T cell repertoires in COVID-19. Assay used: immunoSEQ multiplex PCR; TCRdb lists only in-frame clones, some missing. The sample lists 53,000 or so clones, 79% occurring once. The sequenced sample was peripheral blood. The receptors shown here come from a man between 60 and 75 years old with acute or convalescent COVID-19.

This sequence joins TRBV19 and TRBJ2-7; 7 nucleotides agree with TRBD1. There are 14 residues in the CDR3. Per germline, CDR1 LNHDA and CDR2 SQIVND (reference sequence). Germline trimming cut 5 bases from V and 4 bases from J; bases unmatched to any gene: 8. CDR3 protein: CASSLRDSSYEQYF. As DNA, the CDR3 is TGTGCCAGTAGTCTACGGGACAGTTCTTACGAGCAGTACTTC.

This chain links TRBV7-2 with TRBJ2-3; 8 bases line up with TRBD2. The CDR3 totals 13 residues. V lost 7 bases and J lost 4; bases outside the gene matches: 4. CDR1 and CDR2 (germline): SGHTA, FQGNSA. The CDR3 protein is CASTRAGADTQYF. For the CDR3, the DNA is TGTGCCAGCACCCGAGCGGGGGCAGATACGCAGTATTTT.

This sequence joins TRBV7-9 and TRBJ1-2; 8 bases are shared with TRBD1. This CDR3 comprises 13 residues. Looked up from germline, CDR1 is SEHNR and CDR2 is FQNEAQ (reference sequence). V lost 3 bases, J lost 4 bases, and 1 base stayed unmatched. CDR3 DNA sequence: TGTGCCAGCAGCTTCGGGACAGGCTATGGCTACACCTTC. Its translation: CASSFGTGYGYTF.

J is TRBJ2-5 and V is TRBV7-8; D is unclear. The germline CDR1 and CDR2 sequences are SGHVS and FQNEAQ. Trimming left V 2 bases short and J 1 base short, with 8 bases between. The CDR3 consists of 14 residues. The CDR3: CASSLNTVQETQYF. DNA of the CDR3: TGTGCCAGCAGCTTAAACACAGTCCAAGAGACCCAGTACTTC.

J is TRBJ1-1 and V is TRBV28, with D tentatively TRBD1 (6 bases). Trimming took 4 bases from V and 7 from J, leaving 22 bases between them. CDR1 is MDHEN and CDR2 is SYDVKM in the germline V gene. The CDR3 is made up of 16 amino acids. The CDR3 here is CASSSPLTGGAIEAFF. The CDR3 DNA reads TGTGCCAGCAGTTCACCTCTTACCGGGGGGGCTATTGAAGCTTTCTTT.

The chain is built from TRBV27 and TRBJ1-1; D possibly corresponds to TRBD1 (5 bases). The V gene's germline CDR1 is MNHEY and CDR2 SMNVEV (reference sequence). The CDR3 loop spans 16 amino acids. The V end lost 5 bases, the J end lost 2 bases, and 18 bases lay between the germline ends. CDR3 protein: CASSPPGAGLNTEAFF. The CDR3 coding sequence is TGTGCCAGCAGTCCCCCCGGTGCAGGGCTCAACACTGAAGCTTTCTTT.

This chain links TRBV24-1 with TRBJ2-3; 8 nucleotides agree with TRBD2. This CDR3 is built from 15 residues. The ends lost 11 bases at V and 8 bases at J; junction bases unmatched: 17. Germline CDR1 and CDR2: KGHDR and SFDVKD. CDR3 loop: CAIQSIREGAGTQYF. The CDR3 DNA reads as TGTGCCATCCAAAGTATCCGGGAGGGTGCGGGTACGCAGTATTTT.

The V gene is TRBV5-1, the J gene TRBJ2-5; D might be TRBD1 (6 bases). The V end lost 4 bases, the J end lost 3 bases, and 22 bases lay between the germline ends. Germline V gene sequence: CDR1 SGHRS, CDR2 YFSETQ. The CDR3 has 17 residues. CDR3 bases: TGCGCCAGCAGCGCATCCGGGACATCTGCGCCAAAAGAGACCCAGTACTTC. It is translated as CASSASGTSAPKETQYF.

The chain is built from TRBV6-6 and TRBJ2-3; 10 bases match TRBD2. Losses at the gene ends were 3 bases for V and 5 bases for J; bases not matched to a gene: 5. The CDR3 is 15 residues long. Germline V gene data show CDR1 as MNHNY and CDR2 as SVGAGI (reference sequence). The CDR3: CASSYSGRTGDTQYF. CDR3 nucleotide sequence: TGTGCCAGCAGTTATAGCGGGAGGACTGGAGATACGCAGTATTTT.

This clone has only one observation. The rearrangement joins TRBV18 to TRBJ1-1; no clear D gene. The V and J ends lost 1 base and 4 bases respectively, with 13 bases between them. CDR3 length: 15 amino acids. The germline V gene encodes CDR1 KGHSH and CDR2 LQKENI. For the CDR3, the DNA is TGTGCCAGCTCACCACGATCAGCCGGAGGCACTGAAGCTTTCTTT. Protein: CASSPRSAGGTEAFF.

The chain is built from TRBV3-1 (or the pseudogene TRBV3-2) and TRBJ1-1, with D possibly TRBD1 on 6 matching bases. Germline CDR1 and CDR2: LGHDT and YNNKEL (reference sequence). Trimming cost V 4 bases and J 5 bases, with 20 bases left between them. The CDR3 sequence is 16 residues long. CDR3 sequence: CASSPDLDSGGTEAFF. Here the CDR3 DNA reads TGTGCCAGCAGCCCCGATTTGGACAGCGGGGGAACTGAAGCTTTCTTT.

This chain uses TRBV11-2 with TRBJ2-7; D is possibly TRBD1 (6 bases). Germline V gene lookup returns CDR1 SGHAT and CDR2 FQNNGV. Between the trimmed V and J ends, which lost 5 bases and 1 base, there was a span of 12 bases. This CDR3 has 14 amino acids. The CDR3 DNA reads TGTGCCAGCAGCCCCAGGGGATCTTCCTACGAGCAGTACTTC. It translates to CASSPRGSSYEQYF. The full variable domain, with the rest looked up from reference TRBV11-2 and TRBJ2-7, is EAGVAQSPRYKIIEKRQSVAFWCNPISGHATLYWYQQILGQGPKLLIQFQNNGVVDDSQLPKDRFSAERLKGVDSTLKIQPAKLEDSAVYLCASSPRGSSYEQYFGPGTRLTVT.

This chain uses TRBV4-1 with TRBJ1-5, with D possibly TRBD1 on 5 matching bases. Germline lookup yields CDR1 MGHRA and CDR2 YSYEKL. Trimming removed 1 base from V and 10 bases from J, with 14 bases in between. The CDR3 totals 14 residues. The CDR3 spells CASSQGVGGAPQHF. DNA of the CDR3: TGCGCCAGCAGCCAAGGGGTAGGAGGGGCTCCCCAGCATTTT.

DNA of the CDR3: TGTGCCAGCAGCCAAGATTTGAAAGGAGTTGCCCAGTACTTC. Amino acids: CASSQDLKGVAQYF. The chain carries TRBV14 and TRBJ2-5; D not resolved. Between the trimmed V and J ends, which lost 0 bases and 9 bases, there was a span of 14 bases. This CDR3 has 14 amino acids. The V gene's germline CDR1 is SGHDN and CDR2 FVKESK.

V usage is TRBV9 and J usage is TRBJ1-2; TRBD1 matches 11 bases. In germline, CDR1 is SGDLS, CDR2 YYNGEE. The CDR3 extends over 16 amino acids. V was clipped by 3 bases and J by 3 bases; unmatched bases: 7. The CDR3 region is CASSANPGQGDYGYTF. Here the CDR3 DNA reads TGTGCCAGCAGCGCAAATCCGGGACAGGGGGACTATGGCTACACCTTC.

The V call is TRBV4-1, the J call TRBJ2-5, with a tentative D call TRBD2 (6 bases). The CDR3 is 15 amino acids. Trimming cost V 3 bases and J 5 bases, with 16 bases left between them. CDR1 and CDR2 from the germline V gene are MGHRA and YSYEKL. CDR3 DNA sequence: TGCGCCAGCAGCCAGCATCTCCGGGACTTCGAGACCCAGTACTTC. This gives the protein CASSQHLRDFETQYF.

The chain recombines TRBV7-2 with TRBJ1-2; D is unclear. Germline loops: CDR1 SGHTA, CDR2 FQGNSA. The V and J ends lost 5 bases and 1 base respectively, with 2 bases between them. This CDR3 has 11 residues. CDR3 loop: CASSLNYGYTF. The DNA for the CDR3 is TGTGCCAGCAGCCTTAACTATGGCTACACCTTC.

This clone occurred a few times. The chain links TRBV21-1 to TRBJ2-7; the table calls TRBD2, which could not be checked here. TRBV21-1 counts as a pseudogene. The CDR3 covers 15 residues. The CDR3 sequence is CAFYNGVTRTYEQYF. The DNA of the CDR3 is TGTGCCTTCTATAACGGAGTAACCCGTACCTACGAGCAGTACTTC.

The rearrangement links TRBV2 to TRBJ2-1; D unresolved. Germline CDR1 SNHLY, CDR2 FYNNEI. This CDR3 spans 12 amino acids. Trimming took off 2 bases at V and 10 bases at J, with 9 bases between the two ends. The CDR3 nucleotides read TGTGCCAGCAGTGAACTGACTCCCGAGCAGTTCTTC. This codes for CASSELTPEQFF.

This rearrangement joins TRBV13 to TRBJ2-5; TRBD2 matches at 8 bases. Germline loops: CDR1 PRHDT, CDR2 FYEKMQ (reference sequence). This CDR3 spans 15 amino acids. The trim removed 0 bases at V and 4 bases at J, leaving 4 bases unmatched. The CDR3 DNA is TGTGCCAGCAGCTTAGGGGACCTAGCGGGAGAGACCCAGTACTTC. Amino acid sequence: CASSLGDLAGETQYF.

This chain joins TRBV12-1 and TRBJ1-6; the tabulated D call, TRBD1, remains unverified against the DNA. TRBV12-1 is flagged as a pseudogene. CDR3 length: 14 residues. The CDR3 loop is CASVTGPYNSPLHF. DNA for the CDR3: TGTGCCAGCGTGACAGGTCCCTATAATTCACCCCTCCACTTT.

The chain joins TRBV28 to TRBJ1-5; TRBD1 might be the D (5 bases). Trimming cost V 6 bases and J 0 bases, with 15 bases left between them. The CDR3 sequence is 16 residues long. CDR1 and CDR2 (germline): MDHEN, SYDVKM. Written as DNA, the CDR3 is TGTGCCAGCAGCACCGGGGGAGGCTATAGCAATCAGCCCCAGCATTTT. As protein: CASSTGGGYSNQPQHF.

This chain links TRBV2 with TRBJ2-1, with 7 bases fitting TRBD2. Germline lookup yields CDR1 SNHLY and CDR2 FYNNEI. V was clipped by 6 bases and J by 5 bases; unmatched bases: 7. The CDR3 sequence is 14 residues long. The CDR3 DNA sequence: TGTGCCAGCAGCACGGGAGGAGCCCACAATGAGCAGTTCTTC. It specifies CASSTGGAHNEQFF.

V usage is TRBV24-1 and J usage is TRBJ1-2, with D perhaps matching TRBD1 (6 bases). Germline V CDR1 and CDR2: KGHDR, SFDVKD. This CDR3 has 15 residues. Trimming removed 3 bases at V and 2 bases at J, with 12 bases between. CDR3: CATSDQPTGNYGYTF. Here the CDR3 DNA reads TGTGCCACCAGTGATCAGCCTACAGGGAACTATGGCTACACCTTC.

V usage is TRBV4-3 and J usage is TRBJ1-4; 12 nucleotides agree with TRBD1. Germline V gene lookup returns CDR1 LGHNA and CDR2 YSLEER. The length of the CDR3 is 18 residues. J gave up 3 bases and V 0 bases, and 5 bases lay outside the gene matches. The CDR3 DNA sequence: TGCGCCAGCAGCCAAGAAGGGACAGGGGGCGCGTCTAATGAAAAACTGTTTTTT. The encoded protein is CASSQEGTGGASNEKLFF.